This T cell receptor (beta chain) was obtained from a study of control samples from healthy donors and cancer patients. Libraries were prepared by immunoSEQ multiplex PCR; TCRdb keeps only in-frame clonotypes and omits some of them. The sample consists of around 150,000 clones, about 94% of them appearing once. The germline gives CDR1 MDHEN, CDR2 SYDVKM. With 8 bases removed from V and 2 bases from J, the gap between germline ends came to 21 bases. The CDR3 is made up of 16 amino acids. Specimen: blood. The chain combines TRBV28 with TRBJ2-5; TRBD2 is a possible D gene (5 bases). This receptor was obtained from a woman in her 40s in good health. In DNA form, the CDR3 reads TGTGCCAGCGTTAACCTTCCCGGAGGAAAACAAGAGACCCAGTACTTC. Its protein product is CASVNLPGGKQETQYF.